The clone carrying this T cell receptor (beta chain) turned up a few times. Described treatment: 19 received Ad26.COV2.S at low or high dose, single or two shots; a few received placebo; per-sample allocation not given. Repertoires come from day 63 after the first vaccine or placebo injection. Trimming removed 5 bases from V and 0 bases from J, with 11 bases in between. Germline V lookup: CDR1 SGHTA, CDR2 FQGNSA. The CDR3 sequence is 16 residues long. Assay used: immunoSEQ multiplex PCR; TCRdb lists only in-frame clones, some missing. The table lists some 270,000 clones, roughly 85% of them singletons, with less than 3.5% in the top ten. The data were taken from a study of Ad26.COV2.S vaccination and SARS-CoV-2 variants.

The chain recombines TRBV7-2 with TRBJ1-6; D is unresolved. This sequence was found in a person between 18 and 59 years old who received the Ad26.COV2.S COVID-19 vaccine or a placebo. The specimen comprised peripheral blood, sampled in a trial of Ad26.COV2.S vaccine versus placebo. The DNA for the CDR3 is TGTGCCAGCAGCCCCGTCGCTAGCTCCTATAATTCACCCCTCCACTTT. Encoded protein: CASSPVASSYNSPLHF.